This T cell receptor beta chain was found in a study of T cells in Graves' hyperthyroidism and ophthalmopathy. As for the study in general: The blood sample was taken at first diagnosis, before treatment began. Study-wide results and limits: In blood, most of the thyroid clonotypes expanded above 0.001 were also present.

The study excluded patients with uncontrolled infection, other autoimmune disease, pregnancy or lactation. Using around 10 ml of fresh peripheral blood, PBMCs were prepared. TCR beta CDR3 regions were amplified from RNA transcripts. In the first-round RT-PCR of the TCR CDR3, the HTBI primer set was used. Each CDR3 protein is one row after TCRdb ran MiXCR on the multiplex PCR reads. The data contain hundreds of thousands of distinct CDR3 sequences, 15% to 20% of them singletons. In germline, CDR1 is SEHNR, CDR2 FQNEAQ (reference sequence). The CDR3 consists of 15 residues. J gave up 5 bases and V 2 bases, and 6 bases lay outside the gene matches. This clonotype was picked up a small number of times. Its specificity is unknown.

The specimen was blood. The chain has TRBV7-9 and TRBJ2-7; 10 bases are shared with TRBD1. The TCR originated in a middle-aged man with Graves' ophthalmopathy. CDR3 loop: CASSLLGQGLDEQYF. In DNA form, the CDR3 reads TGTGCCAGCAGCTTATTGGGACAGGGGTTAGACGAGCAGTACTTC.